A selection of T cell receptor beta chains follows, all from one sample in a study of cytomegalovirus exposure and HLA in healthy donors. Repertoires were generated with immunoSEQ multiplex PCR, while TCRdb's copy carries only in-frame clones and drops some. The table shows a few hundred thousand clones, with over 80% occurring only once. Source material: PBMCs. These receptor sequences come from a woman in her twenties or thirties in good health and CMV-seropositive. Each CDR3 is given with its conserved first and last residue. Each record gives: V gene, D gene, clone size, J gene, CDR3 DNA, CDR3 protein. A D gene is named only where the DNA matches it firmly. Only part of the rows carry a size: once, few, many, or a class if the clone is expanded.

v_call: TRBV19
d_call: NA
clone_size: few
j_call: TRBJ1-1
cdr3_nt: TGTGCCAGTAGTTGGGGCACTGAAGCTTTCTTT
cdr3_aa: CASSWGTEAFF

v_call: TRBV4-2
d_call: TRBD2
clone_size: NA
j_call: TRBJ2-5
cdr3_nt: TGTGCCAGCAGCCAAGTGACTAGCGGGAGTTTTTACCAAGAGACCCAGTACTTC
cdr3_aa: CASSQVTSGSFYQETQYF

v_call: TRBV5-6
d_call: TRBD1
clone_size: NA
j_call: TRBJ2-2
cdr3_nt: TGTGCCAGCAGCTTGGGGGACAGCGACACCGGGGAGCTGTTTTTT
cdr3_aa: CASSLGDSDTGELFF

v_call: TRBV9
d_call: TRBD1
clone_size: few
j_call: TRBJ1-2
cdr3_nt: TGTGCCAGCAGCCCCGAGGGGACAGGGAAAGGCTATGGCTACACCTTC
cdr3_aa: CASSPEGTGKGYGYTF

v_call: TRBV2
d_call: NA
clone_size: NA
j_call: TRBJ1-1
cdr3_nt: TGTGCCAGCGGCAGCTTAACCACTGAAGCTTTCTTT
cdr3_aa: CASGSLTTEAFF

v_call: TRBV28
d_call: TRBD1
clone_size: NA
j_call: TRBJ1-2
cdr3_nt: TGTGCCAGCACCCCGACCCATAGGGGACAGGGGATCAGGCATGGCTACACCTTC
cdr3_aa: CASTPTHRGQGIRHGYTF

v_call: TRBV4-2
d_call: TRBD2
clone_size: NA
j_call: TRBJ2-7
cdr3_nt: TGTGCCAGCAGCCAAGCTAGCGGGAGCGTCGGTCTCGAGCAGTACTTC
cdr3_aa: CASSQASGSVGLEQYF

v_call: TRBV2
d_call: TRBD1
clone_size: NA
j_call: TRBJ2-7
cdr3_nt: TGTGCCAGCAACTCCAGACAGGGTCCCTACGAGCAGTACTTC
cdr3_aa: CASNSRQGPYEQYF

v_call: TRBV10-3
d_call: NA
clone_size: NA
j_call: TRBJ1-4
cdr3_nt: TGTGCCATCAGTGACGGGGGGACTCTGTTTTTT
cdr3_aa: CAISDGGTLFF

v_call: TRBV25-1
d_call: NA
clone_size: once
j_call: TRBJ2-1
cdr3_nt: TGTGCCAGCAGTGTCGGGAAAGTCGATGAGCAGTTCTTC
cdr3_aa: CASSVGKVDEQFF

v_call: TRBV20-1
d_call: NA
clone_size: NA
j_call: TRBJ1-4
cdr3_nt: TGCAGTGCTGGACCGAAGGAAAAACTGTTTTTT
cdr3_aa: CSAGPKEKLFF

v_call: TRBV10-3
d_call: TRBD1
clone_size: NA
j_call: TRBJ1-1
cdr3_nt: TGTGCCATCATGGGGACAGGGAGCACTGAAGCTTTCTTT
cdr3_aa: CAIMGTGSTEAFF

v_call: TRBV25-1
d_call: TRBD1
clone_size: NA
j_call: TRBJ2-6
cdr3_nt: TGTGCCAGTGAATGGACAGGGGCGACGGGGGCCAACGTCCTGACTTTC
cdr3_aa: CASEWTGATGANVLTF

v_call: TRBV29-1
d_call: TRBD1
clone_size: NA
j_call: TRBJ2-1
cdr3_nt: TGCAGCGTGGAACAGGGGTGGGAGCAGTTCTTC
cdr3_aa: CSVEQGWEQFF

v_call: TRBV27
d_call: NA
clone_size: NA
j_call: TRBJ2-7
cdr3_nt: TGTGCCAGCAGTTTACTCCCCCCCCGGGACCCCGAAGAGCAGTACTTC
cdr3_aa: CASSLLPPRDPEEQYF

v_call: TRBV27
d_call: TRBD2
clone_size: NA
j_call: TRBJ2-7
cdr3_nt: TGTGCCAGCGCCAAGGGGATAGCGGGAGTCCGGGAGCAGTACTTC
cdr3_aa: CASAKGIAGVREQYF

v_call: TRBV2
d_call: NA
clone_size: NA
j_call: TRBJ1-5
cdr3_nt: TGTGCCAGCAGTGCCGCGAGGCAGGACAATAGCAATCAGCCCCAGCATTTT
cdr3_aa: CASSAARQDNSNQPQHF

v_call: TRBV9
d_call: NA
clone_size: NA
j_call: TRBJ1-3
cdr3_nt: TGTGCCAGCAGCCCCCCGACTGGGGGCGGAAACACCATATATTTT
cdr3_aa: CASSPPTGGGNTIYF

v_call: TRBV6-5
d_call: NA
clone_size: NA
j_call: TRBJ1-1
cdr3_nt: TGTGCCAGCAGTTTGGACAGTTATACATGGGGCACTGAAGCTTTCTTT
cdr3_aa: CASSLDSYTWGTEAFF

v_call: TRBV27
d_call: NA
clone_size: few
j_call: TRBJ1-5
cdr3_nt: TGTGCCAGCAGTTTGGGACACAATCAGCCCCAGCATTTT
cdr3_aa: CASSLGHNQPQHF

v_call: TRBV12-2
d_call: NA
clone_size: NA
j_call: TRBJ1-4
cdr3_nt: TGTGCAAGTCGCCAACAGGGGACGAGGGAAAAACTGTTTTTT
cdr3_aa: CASRQQGTREKLFF

v_call: TRBV6-1
d_call: NA
clone_size: NA
j_call: TRBJ1-2
cdr3_nt: TGTGCCAGCAGTGGGACAGTCCCTTCGCGCACCTTC
cdr3_aa: CASSGTVPSRTF

v_call: TRBV29-1
d_call: NA
clone_size: NA
j_call: TRBJ1-2
cdr3_nt: TGCAGCGTTGCTAGCACGGAGACCGACGGCTACACCTTC
cdr3_aa: CSVASTETDGYTF

v_call: TRBV10-3
d_call: NA
clone_size: few
j_call: TRBJ1-5
cdr3_nt: TGTGCCGCCGGTACAGCAGGAGATCAGCCCCAGCATTTT
cdr3_aa: CAAGTAGDQPQHF

v_call: TRBV5-1
d_call: TRBD1
clone_size: NA
j_call: TRBJ2-3
cdr3_nt: TGCGCCAGCAGCTTGTGGCAGGGGGTGGTTTCGCAGTATTTT
cdr3_aa: CASSLWQGVVSQYF

v_call: TRBV27
d_call: TRBD1
clone_size: NA
j_call: TRBJ1-2
cdr3_nt: TGTGCCAGCAGTTCGATCCGTGGACAGGGGGTGGACTACACCTTC
cdr3_aa: CASSSIRGQGVDYTF

v_call: TRBV6-1
d_call: TRBD1
clone_size: NA
j_call: TRBJ2-7
cdr3_nt: TGTGCCAGCAGTGAGACGACAGGGCCCTACGAGCAGTACTTC
cdr3_aa: CASSETTGPYEQYF

v_call: TRBV5-8
d_call: NA
clone_size: NA
j_call: TRBJ2-5
cdr3_nt: TGTGCCAGCAGCATGGACCGCCGGGAGACCCAGTACTTC
cdr3_aa: CASSMDRRETQYF

v_call: TRBV7-9
d_call: TRBD1
clone_size: NA
j_call: TRBJ1-1
cdr3_nt: TGTGCCAGCAGCTTAGACGGGACAGGGTTCACTGAAGCTTTCTTT
cdr3_aa: CASSLDGTGFTEAFF

v_call: TRBV4-1
d_call: NA
clone_size: NA
j_call: TRBJ1-2
cdr3_nt: TGCGCCAGCACTTCTACGAGGAGGACTTCTGGCTACACCTTC
cdr3_aa: CASTSTRRTSGYTF

v_call: TRBV6-1
d_call: NA
clone_size: NA
j_call: TRBJ1-2
cdr3_nt: TGTGCCAGCAGACATAACTATGGCTACACCTTC
cdr3_aa: CASRHNYGYTF

v_call: TRBV7-2
d_call: NA
clone_size: NA
j_call: TRBJ2-7
cdr3_nt: TGTGCCAGCAGCTTAGACCGGGACCCCTCCTACGAGCAGTACTTC
cdr3_aa: CASSLDRDPSYEQYF

v_call: TRBV5-6
d_call: NA
clone_size: NA
j_call: TRBJ2-7
cdr3_nt: TGTGCCAGCACTCTTGGTATTCCGGGCGCGGCGGCTTCCAGACAGTACTTC
cdr3_aa: CASTLGIPGAAASRQYF

v_call: TRBV7-2
d_call: NA
clone_size: NA
j_call: TRBJ2-1
cdr3_nt: TGTGCCAGCAGCTTAGTCCGCCTTCTAGTTTACAATGAGCAGTTCTTC
cdr3_aa: CASSLVRLLVYNEQFF

v_call: TRBV6-5
d_call: TRBD1
clone_size: NA
j_call: TRBJ2-3
cdr3_nt: TGTGCCAGCAGTCCGTACAGGGGGTTCTGGCAGTATTTT
cdr3_aa: CASSPYRGFWQYF

v_call: TRBV27
d_call: NA
clone_size: NA
j_call: TRBJ2-1
cdr3_nt: TGTGCCAGCAGTTTAGAGTGGTACAATGAGCAGTTCTTC
cdr3_aa: CASSLEWYNEQFF

v_call: TRBV5-1
d_call: NA
clone_size: NA
j_call: TRBJ2-3
cdr3_nt: TGCGCCAGCAGCTTGGCCGTGACGGAGATCACAGATACGCAGTATTTT
cdr3_aa: CASSLAVTEITDTQYF

v_call: TRBV9
d_call: NA
clone_size: NA
j_call: TRBJ2-1
cdr3_nt: TGTGCCAGCTCCGGAGGGGGGCAAAACATCAATGAGCAGTTCTTC
cdr3_aa: CASSGGGQNINEQFF

v_call: TRBV4-2
d_call: NA
clone_size: few
j_call: TRBJ2-3
cdr3_nt: TGTGCCAGCAGCCAAGGTGTCGCCGAGGGGACAGATACGCAGTATTTT
cdr3_aa: CASSQGVAEGTDTQYF

v_call: TRBV19
d_call: NA
clone_size: NA
j_call: TRBJ2-7
cdr3_nt: TGTGCCAGTGCTCGGACGAAGTCCTACGAGCAGTACTTC
cdr3_aa: CASARTKSYEQYF

v_call: TRBV30
d_call: NA
clone_size: NA
j_call: TRBJ1-1
cdr3_nt: TGTGCCTGGAGAACGGGGTTTGGGAACACTGAAGCTTTCTTT
cdr3_aa: CAWRTGFGNTEAFF

v_call: TRBV7-3
d_call: NA
clone_size: NA
j_call: TRBJ2-7
cdr3_nt: TGTGCCAGCAGCTCTCCGCCAACCTACGAGCAGTACTTC
cdr3_aa: CASSSPPTYEQYF

v_call: TRBV6-4
d_call: TRBD2
clone_size: NA
j_call: TRBJ2-2
cdr3_nt: TGTGCCAGCAGTCCTGGCGGGAGGGCCACCGGGGAGCTGTTTTTT
cdr3_aa: CASSPGGRATGELFF

v_call: TRBV6-5
d_call: NA
clone_size: NA
j_call: TRBJ1-1
cdr3_nt: TGTGCCAGCAGTTACGGAGAGAACACTGAAGCTTTCTTT
cdr3_aa: CASSYGENTEAFF

v_call: TRBV25-1
d_call: NA
clone_size: NA
j_call: TRBJ2-2
cdr3_nt: TGTGCCAGCAGTGATTTGGCAGGCTCCGGGGAGCTGTTTTTT
cdr3_aa: CASSDLAGSGELFF

v_call: TRBV27
d_call: TRBD1
clone_size: NA
j_call: TRBJ1-1
cdr3_nt: TGTGCCAGCCTGGGCAGGGGGGGGATGAACACTGAAGCTTTCTTT
cdr3_aa: CASLGRGGMNTEAFF

v_call: TRBV7-2
d_call: TRBD1
clone_size: many
j_call: TRBJ2-2
cdr3_nt: TGTGCCAGCAGCTCGACAGGGGGCTCGGGCACCGGGGAGCTGTTTTTT
cdr3_aa: CASSSTGGSGTGELFF

v_call: TRBV21-1
d_call: NA
clone_size: NA
j_call: TRBJ1-3
cdr3_nt: TGTGCCACCATCCCTCCAGGCCGCTCTGGAAACACCATATATTTT
cdr3_aa: CATIPPGRSGNTIYF

v_call: TRBV19
d_call: NA
clone_size: NA
j_call: TRBJ1-2
cdr3_nt: TGTGCCAGTAGCGGGGGACGCCTGTCGAGCGGCTACACCTTC
cdr3_aa: CASSGGRLSSGYTF

v_call: TRBV9
d_call: NA
clone_size: NA
j_call: TRBJ1-1
cdr3_nt: TGTGCCAGCAGCTTCCGCAGGGAGGGAGGTGAAGCTTTCTTT
cdr3_aa: CASSFRREGGEAFF

v_call: TRBV28
d_call: NA
clone_size: NA
j_call: TRBJ2-7
cdr3_nt: TGTGCCAGCAGTTTTATAGCCAGGGCCTACGAGCAGTACTTC
cdr3_aa: CASSFIARAYEQYF

v_call: TRBV27
d_call: NA
clone_size: NA
j_call: TRBJ1-5
cdr3_nt: TGTGCCAGCAGTTTCATAAATCAGCCCCAGCATTTT
cdr3_aa: CASSFINQPQHF

v_call: TRBV7-9
d_call: NA
clone_size: NA
j_call: TRBJ1-2
cdr3_nt: TGTGCCAGCAGCACCGGGACAAATGACTATGGCTACACCTTC
cdr3_aa: CASSTGTNDYGYTF

v_call: TRBV9
d_call: TRBD2
clone_size: NA
j_call: TRBJ2-1
cdr3_nt: TGTGCCAGCAGCAAACTAGCGGGAGGTTACAATGAGCAGTTCTTC
cdr3_aa: CASSKLAGGYNEQFF

v_call: TRBV18
d_call: NA
clone_size: NA
j_call: TRBJ2-5
cdr3_nt: TGTGCCAGCTCACCACCGAGCCCCCAAGAGACCCAGTACTTC
cdr3_aa: CASSPPSPQETQYF